These 11 T cell receptor beta chains originate from one sample sequenced in a study of beta chain features in type 1 diabetes. All of the isolated RNA was reverse transcribed, so expressed TCRB transcripts were sequenced. The table came from immunoSEQ multiplex PCR; TCRdb's copy has only in-frame clones and leaves some out. The sample has hundreds of thousands of clones; around 16% are singletons. The sequenced sample consisted of naive CD4+ T cells from blood. These receptors all stem from a young man in good health.

This clone came up a few times. This chain connects TRBV9 to TRBJ2-5; TRBD2 matches at 10 bases. V lost 4 bases, J lost 2 bases, and 5 bases stayed unmatched. CDR1 is SGDLS, CDR2 YYNGEE, per germline. The CDR3 totals 15 residues. This CDR3 reads CASSPGTSAQETQYF. The CDR3 nucleotides read TGTGCCAGCAGCCCCGGGACTAGCGCGCAAGAGACCCAGTACTTC.

The chain employs TRBV4-3 and TRBJ1-5; D is unresolved. V lost 3 bases to trimming and J lost 7 bases, with 16 bases between them. This CDR3 comprises 15 residues. CDR1 LGHNA and CDR2 YSLEER come from the germline V gene. CDR3 in DNA: TGCGCCAGCAGCCAGGTGGTAGGGTTCGGACAGCCCCAGCATTTT. Amino acids: CASSQVVGFGQPQHF.

There are a few counts of this clone. The CDR3 region has the DNA TGTGCCACCAGCAGAGTCAGGGTCGGCAATGAGCAGTTCTTC. Translating gives CATSRVRVGNEQFF. The chain combines TRBV15 with TRBJ2-1; a possible D gene is TRBD1 (5 bases). V was clipped by 1 base and J by 6 bases, with 10 bases between them. The CDR3 spans 14 residues. Germline assignment: CDR1 LNHNV and CDR2 YYDKDF (reference sequence).

V is TRBV7-2 and J is TRBJ2-3; TRBD1 aligns across 7 bases. J was trimmed by 6 bases and V by 5 bases; bases with no gene match: 14. Germline V gene lookup returns CDR1 SGHTA and CDR2 FQGNSA. There are 16 residues in the CDR3. The CDR3 DNA follows: TGTGCCAGCAGCAAAGACAGGGCCAGGGCGATGGATACGCAGTATTTT. Protein product: CASSKDRARAMDTQYF.

This clone was found a few times. The chain combines TRBV9 with TRBJ2-1; D may be TRBD2 (6 bases). The V end lost 3 bases, the J end lost 8 bases, and 18 bases lay between the germline ends. This CDR3 has 15 amino acids. From germline, CDR1 is SGDLS and CDR2 YYNGEE. DNA of the CDR3: TGTGCCAGCAGCGCCGGGACTCATGGGTCCGATGAGCAGTTCTTC. Amino acid sequence: CASSAGTHGSDEQFF.

The table lists this clone with many counts. The chain uses TRBV28 and TRBJ2-1; tentative D call: TRBD2 (5 bases). V was cut by 10 bases and J by 10 bases, with 5 bases left in between. The germline V gene encodes CDR1 MDHEN and CDR2 SYDVKM. This CDR3 is 8 amino acids long. The CDR3 is CATGEQFF. The CDR3 coding sequence is TGTGCCACGGGAGAGCAGTTCTTC.

This clone was picked up a small number of times. The rearrangement links TRBV7-9 to TRBJ2-7; 9 nucleotides line up with TRBD1. The CDR3 spans 16 residues. With 5 bases clipped from V and 5 bases from J, the junction kept 13 bases outside the gene matches. The V gene's germline CDR1 is SEHNR and CDR2 FQNEAQ (reference sequence). The CDR3 spells CASSPNPYRGLHEQYF. In nucleotides, the CDR3 is TGTGCCAGCAGCCCCAACCCCTACAGGGGGCTTCACGAGCAGTACTTC. The full variable domain, its missing parts supplied by reference TRBV7-9 and TRBJ2-7, is DTGVSQNPRHKITKRGQNVTFRCDPISEHNRLYWYRQTLGQGPEFLTYFQNEAQLEKSRLLSDRFSAERPKGSFSTLEIQRTEQGDSAMYLCASSPNPYRGLHEQYFGPGTRLTVT.

The J gene is TRBJ2-1, the V gene TRBV20-1; no reliable D call. The CDR3 spans 10 residues. Trimming shortened V by 6 bases and J by 9 bases, and 9 bases separated the two germline ends. Per germline, CDR1 DFQATT and CDR2 SNEGSKA (reference sequence). CDR3 protein: CSALRGEQFF. The CDR3 region has the DNA TGCAGTGCCCTGCGTGGTGAGCAGTTCTTC.

At least ten counts were recorded for this clone. The chain carries TRBV10-3 and TRBJ2-3; weak D call: TRBD1 (6 bases). Germline assignment: CDR1 ENHRY and CDR2 SYGVKD. The CDR3 spans 17 residues. The V end was cut by 6 bases, the J end by 6 bases, with 25 bases between. CDR3 sequence: CAIRLLEGTSSRDTQYF. CDR3 in DNA: TGTGCCATCAGACTCCTAGAGGGGACATCCTCACGCGATACGCAGTATTTT.

In this sample, this clone turned up a few times. J is TRBJ2-5 and V is TRBV5-1, with TRBD1 matching over 7 bases. The length of the CDR3 is 14 residues. Trimming cost V 3 bases and J 1 base; bases outside gene matches: 3. Germline lookup yields CDR1 SGHRS and CDR2 YFSETQ. As DNA, the CDR3 is TGCGCCAGCAGCTATGACAGGGTCCAAGAGACCCAGTACTTC. This encodes CASSYDRVQETQYF. Variable domain in full (rest from reference TRBV5-1 and TRBJ2-5): KAGVTQTPRYLIKTRGQQVTLSCSPISGHRSVSWYQQTPGQGLQFLFEYFSETQRNKGNFPGRFSGRQFSNSRSEMNVSTLELGDSALYLCASSYDRVQETQYFGPGTRLLVL.

The table lists this clone with a few counts. The chain carries TRBV9 and TRBJ2-7; a weak D match, TRBD1 (5 bases). This CDR3 region has 15 residues. The V gene's germline CDR1 is SGDLS and CDR2 YYNGEE. Trimming pared 1 base from V and 2 bases from J, leaving 13 bases between. Here the CDR3 reads CASSVRGHGAYEQYF. The CDR3 DNA follows: TGTGCCAGCAGCGTACGCGGACACGGAGCCTACGAGCAGTACTTC. The variable domain in full, with the rest retrieved from reference TRBV9 and TRBJ2-7, is DSGVTQTPKHLITATGQRVTLRCSPRSGDLSVYWYQQSLDQGLQFLIQYYNGEERAKGNILERFSAQQFPDLHSELNLSSLELGDSALYFCASSVRGHGAYEQYFGPGTRLTVT.